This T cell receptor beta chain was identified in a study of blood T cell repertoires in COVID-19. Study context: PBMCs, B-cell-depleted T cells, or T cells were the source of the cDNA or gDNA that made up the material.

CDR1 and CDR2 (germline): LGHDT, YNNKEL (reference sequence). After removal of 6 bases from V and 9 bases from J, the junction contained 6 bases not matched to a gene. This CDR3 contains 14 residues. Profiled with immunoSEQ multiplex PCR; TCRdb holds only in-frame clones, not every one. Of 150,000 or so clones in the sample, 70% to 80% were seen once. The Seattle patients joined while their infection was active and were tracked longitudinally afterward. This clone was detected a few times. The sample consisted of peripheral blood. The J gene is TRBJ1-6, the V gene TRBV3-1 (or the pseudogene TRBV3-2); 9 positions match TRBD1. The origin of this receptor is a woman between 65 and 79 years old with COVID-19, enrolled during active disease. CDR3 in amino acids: CASSLGQGISPLHF. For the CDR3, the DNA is TGTGCCAGCAGTCTGGGACAGGGCATTTCACCCCTCCACTTT.